These T cell receptor beta chains were read from a single sample in a study of shared clonotypes between healthy human individuals. Measured with immunoSEQ multiplex PCR; TCRdb has only the in-frame clones, and not every one. The sample consists of 450,000 to 500,000 clones, around 80% of them appearing once. The sequenced sample consisted of PBMCs. Every receptor here comes from a woman aged 40-49 years in good health. Some clones in this sample may be carry-over from other donors' samples. Both conserved end residues are part of each CDR3. The D gene is left open where the match is weak. The size field is filled for only some rows; it gives once, few, many or a size class.

size	D	length	V	J	DNA	CDR3
.	.	11	TRBV20-1	TRBJ1-2	TGCAGTGCTAGAGGAAGGGACGGCTACACCTTC	CSARGRDGYTF
.	.	15	TRBV29-1	TRBJ2-7	TGCAGCGTTGAGAGGGGAGCGGGCCAAGAATACGAGCAGTACTTC	CSVERGAGQEYEQYF
once	.	15	TRBV25-1	TRBJ1-1	TGTGCCAGCAGTGGATGGACAGCCCCGAACACTGAAGCTTTCTTT	CASSGWTAPNTEAFF
.	TRBD2	16	TRBV7-9	TRBJ2-5	TGTGCCAGCAGCCCAGGACTAGCCCTGATCCAAGAGACCCAGTACTTC	CASSPGLALIQETQYF
.	TRBD2	16	TRBV7-2	TRBJ2-7	TGTGCCAGCAGCGTAGACGGGACTAGCGGATCCTACGAGCAGTACTTC	CASSVDGTSGSYEQYF
few	TRBD2	20	TRBV19	TRBJ2-1	TGTGCCAGTAGTATTTTGCAGGGAGGTTCATCTAGCGGGAGTGGGAATGAGCAGTTCTTC	CASSILQGGSSSGSGNEQFF
.	.	14	TRBV6-5	TRBJ1-3	TGTGCCAGCAGTCCCCGGGACATTAGAAACACCATATATTTT	CASSPRDIRNTIYF
once	.	14	TRBV19	TRBJ1-1	TGTGCCAGTAGTAAAGTTTCAGAGGGGACTGAAGCTTTCTTT	CASSKVSEGTEAFF
.	TRBD1	16	TRBV11-1	TRBJ1-1	TGTGCCAGCAGCTTAGTGGGACAGGGGCCGTACACTGAAGCTTTCTTT	CASSLVGQGPYTEAFF
.	TRBD2	17	TRBV2	TRBJ2-1	TGTGCCAGCAAGGCGGGAGGGGGGTACGGAACCTACAATGAGCAGTTCTTC	CASKAGGGYGTYNEQFF
many	TRBD2	15	TRBV27	TRBJ2-4	TGTGCCAGCAGTTTGGAAGCGGGAAGGTTTGACATTCAGTACTTC	CASSLEAGRFDIQYF
.	TRBD1	16	TRBV19	TRBJ2-4	TGTGCCAGTAGTATCCCGGGACAGGGGGCGGGTGACATTCAGTACTTC	CASSIPGQGAGDIQYF
.	TRBD1	13	TRBV10-1	TRBJ2-1	TGCGCCAGCAGTAGACAGGGGGCCGGTGAGCAGTTCTTC	CASSRQGAGEQFF
few	TRBD2	16	TRBV2	TRBJ2-1	TGTGCCAGCAGTCCCCTAGCGGGAGGGCCCTACAATGAGCAGTTCTTC	CASSPLAGGPYNEQFF
.	.	16	TRBV5-1	TRBJ2-2	TGCGCCAGCAGCTTGGTGGCGGGCTTTAACACCGGGGAGCTGTTTTTT	CASSLVAGFNTGELFF
.	.	13	TRBV27	TRBJ2-7	TGTGCCAGCAGTTTACAAGCGCGCGACGAGCAGTACTTC	CASSLQARDEQYF
.	TRBD2	16	TRBV2	TRBJ2-5	TGTGCCAGCAGTGAAGAGGGCGGGAGGGGGTCAGAGACCCAGTACTTC	CASSEEGGRGSETQYF
.	TRBD2	15	TRBV7-2	TRBJ2-5	TGTGCCAGCAGCAACCCAGCGGGAGGGCAAGAGACCCAGTACTTC	CASSNPAGGQETQYF
.	TRBD1	13	TRBV19	TRBJ1-2	TGTGCCAGTAGTCCCCGGGACAGGAATGGCTACACCTTC	CASSPRDRNGYTF
few	.	12	TRBV7-9	TRBJ2-4	TGTGCCAGCAGCTTAGTGGACGGTATTCAGTACTTC	CASSLVDGIQYF
few	.	15	TRBV7-2	TRBJ1-2	TGTGCCAGCAGCTTGGGGGCTACTCAGCTTTATGGCTACACCTTC	CASSLGATQLYGYTF
.	.	12	TRBV30	TRBJ2-5	TGTGCCTGGAGGGACTTCCAAGAGACCCAGTACTTC	CAWRDFQETQYF
.	TRBD2	16	TRBV27	TRBJ2-1	TGTGCCAGCAGTTCCCTAGCGGGAGGGCCGGTGAATGAGCAGTTCTTC	CASSSLAGGPVNEQFF
.	.	14	TRBV5-1	TRBJ1-4	TGCGCCAGCAGCTTGGGAGGGTTCAATGAAAAACTGTTTTTT	CASSLGGFNEKLFF
.	.	13	TRBV15	TRBJ2-3	TGTGCCACCAGCAGAGATAGGTGGGATACGCAGTATTTT	CATSRDRWDTQYF
.	.	15	TRBV7-3	TRBJ2-3	TGTGCCAGCAGCTTAGGTAGCGGTGCCACAGATACGCAGTATTTT	CASSLGSGATDTQYF
.	.	12	TRBV15	TRBJ2-5	TGTGCCACCAGCACTTTCAGACAGTCCCAGTACTTC	CATSTFRQSQYF
once	TRBD2	16	TRBV5-1	TRBJ2-5	TGCGCCAGCAGCCCCGGGGCTAGCGGAAGGGAAGAGACCCAGTACTTC	CASSPGASGREETQYF
.	.	16	TRBV9	TRBJ2-1	TGTGCCAGCAGCGTAGCTTCGGGGCTAGGAGGCAATGAGCAGTTCTTC	CASSVASGLGGNEQFF
.	.	13	TRBV9	TRBJ1-5	TGTGCCAGCAGCATAGGCGACTATCAGCCCCAGCATTTT	CASSIGDYQPQHF
once	TRBD2	16	TRBV10-3	TRBJ2-3	TGTGCCATCAGGGGGACTAGCGGGAGGGCCGGGAATACGCAGTATTTT	CAIRGTSGRAGNTQYF
.	TRBD1	14	TRBV7-8	TRBJ2-7	TGTGCCAGCAGCCAGGGACAGGGGGCAGGCGAGCAGTACTTC	CASSQGQGAGEQYF
.	.	13	TRBV4-1	TRBJ2-7	TGCGCCAGCAGGCGGGACATAACCTACGAGCAGTACTTC	CASRRDITYEQYF
.	.	14	TRBV28	TRBJ2-1	TGTGCCAGCAGTGGGGGGATAGACTACAATGAGCAGTTCTTC	CASSGGIDYNEQFF
.	TRBD2	13	TRBV28	TRBJ2-7	TGTGCCAGCAGTTTAGCGGGAGGAGGAGAGCAGTACTTC	CASSLAGGGEQYF
.	TRBD2	17	TRBV15	TRBJ2-4	TGTGCCACCAGCACGGATGTAGGCGGGGGGGCCAAAAACATTCAGTACTTC	CATSTDVGGGAKNIQYF
.	TRBD2	18	TRBV10-3	TRBJ2-7	TGTGCCATCAGTGAGTCGGTTTACCTAGCGGGTAACTCCTACGAGCAGTACTTC	CAISESVYLAGNSYEQYF
.	TRBD2	15	TRBV4-1	TRBJ2-7	TGCGCCAGCAGCCTTGGACTAGCTAGCTCCTACGAGCAGTACTTC	CASSLGLASSYEQYF
.	.	15	TRBV7-9	TRBJ1-2	TGTGCCAGCAGCTTAAGCGGGACGGAGGTCTATGGCTACACCTTC	CASSLSGTEVYGYTF
.	.	11	TRBV12-5	TRBJ2-1	TGTGCTAGTGGTTCCCTCAATGAGCAGTTCTTC	CASGSLNEQFF
few	.	18	TRBV5-1	TRBJ1-1	TGCGCCAGCAGCTTGGGAGTCTCGTTGGGGGGCTCCAACACTGAAGCTTTCTTT	CASSLGVSLGGSNTEAFF
.	TRBD1	15	TRBV5-4	TRBJ1-2	TGTGCCAGCAGCTCGCCCGGGACAGGGTGGGGTGGCTACACCTTC	CASSSPGTGWGGYTF
.	TRBD1	14	TRBV4-1	TRBJ2-7	TGCGCCAGCAGCCAAAGACAGGGGGCCTACGAGCAGTACTTC	CASSQRQGAYEQYF
.	.	13	TRBV6-1	TRBJ2-5	TGTGCCAGCAAAGTTTTGGGAGGGGGGACCCAGTACTTC	CASKVLGGGTQYF
.	.	13	TRBV2	TRBJ1-3	TGTGCCAGCAAGGGGGGCGCTGGAAACACCATATATTTT	CASKGGAGNTIYF
.	TRBD2	15	TRBV6-5	TRBJ2-5	TGTGCCAGCAGTTCCAGCGGGAGAGGTGGAGAGACCCAGTACTTC	CASSSSGRGGETQYF
.	.	17	TRBV21-1	TRBJ2-2	TGTGCCAGCAGCGACGAACAACCCCGAGGACGGAACGGGGAGCTGTTTTTT	CASSDEQPRGRNGELFF
.	.	13	TRBV30	TRBJ1-1	TGTGCCTGGAGTGTAAGAGAGAACACTGAAGCTTTCTTT	CAWSVRENTEAFF
once	.	14	TRBV10-3	TRBJ1-4	TGTGCCATCAGTGAGTCGCGGGATAATGAAAAACTGTTTTTT	CAISESRDNEKLFF
.	.	12	TRBV30	TRBJ2-2	TGTGCCTGGAGTGTAAGCACCGGGGAGCTGTTTTTT	CAWSVSTGELFF
.	.	17	TRBV27	TRBJ2-6	TGTGCCAGCAGGGCCTGGGGCGTACCCTCTGGGGCCAACGTCCTGACTTTC	CASRAWGVPSGANVLTF
.	.	15	TRBV4-1	TRBJ2-3	TGCGCCAGCAGCCTTCAGGGCACTAGCACAGATACGCAGTATTTT	CASSLQGTSTDTQYF
.	TRBD2	20	TRBV28	TRBJ2-1	TGTGCCAGCAGTTTAGGACTAGCGGGACTGAAATGGGGCTCCTACAATGAGCAGTTCTTC	CASSLGLAGLKWGSYNEQFF
.	TRBD1	13	TRBV5-1	TRBJ1-2	TGCGCCAGCAGCTTAGGGGGCGACTATGGCTACACCTTC	CASSLGGDYGYTF
few	TRBD1	15	TRBV5-1	TRBJ1-2	TGCGCCAGCAGCTTGGACGGACAGGGGGCGCGGGGCTACACCTTC	CASSLDGQGARGYTF
.	TRBD1	14	TRBV4-3	TRBJ1-1	TGCGCCAGCAGCCCTGGGACAGAAAACACTGAAGCTTTCTTT	CASSPGTENTEAFF
few	.	17	TRBV21-1	TRBJ2-5	TGTGCCAGCAGCACCCATTCCTCGACCGGACACTGGGAGACCCAGTACTTC	CASSTHSSTGHWETQYF